Listed here are 19 T cell receptor beta chains from one sample, sequenced in a study of cytomegalovirus exposure and HLA in healthy donors. Clones were read by immunoSEQ multiplex PCR, and TCRdb kept only the in-frame ones, dropping some. The table lists 160,000 or so clones, approximately 80% of them singletons. The specimen sequenced was PBMCs. The receptors were gathered from a man aged 25 to 45 in good health and CMV-seropositive.

V and J are TRBV14 and TRBJ2-7, with 8 bases fitting TRBD2. Germline V gives CDR1 SGHDN, CDR2 FVKESK. The CDR3 extends over 13 amino acids. Trimming took 4 bases from V and 2 from J; bases not matched to a gene: 1. CDR3 nucleotides: TGTGCCAGCAGCCGGGGACTAGCCTACGAGCAGTACTTC. It specifies CASSRGLAYEQYF.

V gene TRBV30 combines with J gene TRBJ1-3; TRBD1 aligns across 7 bases. CDR1 is GTSNPN and CDR2 is SVGIG in the germline V gene (reference sequence). V shed 8 bases, J shed 0 bases, and the junction held 7 bases outside the gene matches. The CDR3 loop spans 14 amino acids. The CDR3 nucleotides are TGTGCCCAAACACAGGGGTCCTCTGGAAACACCATATATTTT. The encoded protein is CAQTQGSSGNTIYF.

The genes are TRBV27 and TRBJ1-1; a possible D gene is TRBD1 (5 bases). The CDR3 runs 15 residues. The V gene's germline CDR1 is MNHEY and CDR2 SMNVEV (reference sequence). Trimming took 2 bases from V and 6 from J, leaving 16 bases between them. The DNA of the CDR3 is TGTGCCAGCAGTTTACAACCAGGTTGGGGCTCTGAAGCTTTCTTT. It is translated as CASSLQPGWGSEAFF.

V usage is TRBV7-2 and J usage is TRBJ2-7; 8 bases agree with TRBD2. Germline-derived CDR1 and CDR2 are SGHTA and FQGNSA. The CDR3 has 14 residues. The V segment lost 5 bases and the J segment 3 bases; nucleotides outside the gene matches: 6. The CDR3 loop is CASSQQRGIYEQYF. The CDR3 DNA is TGTGCCAGCAGCCAACAGCGGGGGATCTACGAGCAGTACTTC.

CDR3 in amino acids: CASSRVGGVLSTSTDTQYF. CDR3 bases: TGTGCCAGCAGCAGGGTCGGGGGGGTCCTTTCAACTAGCACAGATACGCAGTATTTT. The V and J genes are TRBV9 and TRBJ2-3; 8 bases fit TRBD2. The CDR3 totals 19 residues. The germline gives CDR1 SGDLS, CDR2 YYNGEE. Trimming cost V 4 bases and J 0 bases; bases outside gene matches: 16.

The CDR3: CASRMGGNYEQYF. The CDR3 DNA reads as TGTGCCAGCAGAATGGGGGGGAACTACGAGCAGTACTTC. V gene TRBV6-1 combines with J gene TRBJ2-7; 7 bases map to TRBD2. V lost 6 bases to trimming and J lost 3 bases; unmatched junction nucleotides: 5. This CDR3 spans 13 amino acids. Germline V gives CDR1 MNHNS, CDR2 SASEGT.

The chain links TRBV6-6 to TRBJ1-1; D perhaps matches TRBD1 (5 bases). The CDR3 is made up of 13 amino acids. V was shortened by 5 bases and J by 10 bases, with 17 bases between the two germline ends. Germline values: CDR1 MNHNY, CDR2 SVGAGI (reference sequence). The CDR3, as DNA: TGTGCCAGCAGTGACCAGGGTGCGATCGGAGCTTTCTTT. This codes for CASSDQGAIGAFF.

The CDR3 DNA follows: TGTGCCAGTACACAGGCCCCGCAAGAGACCCAGTACTTC. It encodes CASTQAPQETQYF. The chain uses TRBV6-5 and TRBJ2-5, with D possibly TRBD1 on 5 matching bases. Trimming pared 9 bases from V and 2 bases from J, leaving 13 bases between. This CDR3 region has 13 residues. Germline V gene lookup returns CDR1 MNHEY and CDR2 SVGAGI.

The gene calls are TRBV7-2 and TRBJ2-1; 7 bases match TRBD2. Germline V lookup: CDR1 SGHTA, CDR2 FQGNSA. CDR3 size: 16 residues. After removal of 6 bases from V and 0 bases from J, the junction contained 8 bases not matched to a gene. The CDR3 sequence is CASSLLERGSYNEQFF. The CDR3 DNA sequence: TGTGCCAGCAGTTTGCTCGAGCGGGGCTCCTACAATGAGCAGTTCTTC.

The rearrangement links TRBV4-2 to TRBJ2-5; 12 positions agree with TRBD2. V was pared by 5 bases and J by 5 bases, with 6 bases of the junction left unmatched. Germline V gene data show CDR1 as LGHNA and CDR2 as YNFKEQ. The CDR3 length is 15 residues. The CDR3 DNA reads TGTGCCAGCAGCTCTAGCGGGGGGGCCGCGGAGACCCAGTACTTC. This encodes CASSSSGGAAETQYF.

The chain recombines TRBV27 with TRBJ1-2; a possible D gene is TRBD1 (5 bases). The germline CDR1 and CDR2 sequences are MNHEY and SMNVEV (reference sequence). V was pared by 2 bases and J by 4 bases, with 11 bases between. The CDR3 has 14 residues. The CDR3 DNA reads as TGTGCCAGCAGTTTAGGGCAGGGACTCTATGGCTACACCTTC. This sequence encodes CASSLGQGLYGYTF.

Regarding this clone: The same CDR3 arises from other DNA sequences in this sample as well. The rearrangement links TRBV27 to TRBJ2-2; 11 bases line up with TRBD1. Germline values: CDR1 MNHEY, CDR2 SMNVEV (reference sequence). The CDR3 runs 15 residues. The V segment lost 5 bases and the J segment 5 bases; nucleotides outside the gene matches: 4. The CDR3 DNA sequence: TGTGCCAGCAGTCCCGGGACAGGGGGAACCGGGGAGCTGTTTTTT. Protein: CASSPGTGGTGELFF.

With respect to this clone: Within the sample, other DNA sequences also encode this same CDR3. The J gene is TRBJ1-1, the V gene TRBV11-3, with a weak D call TRBD1 (6 bases). Trimming cost V 3 bases and J 3 bases, with 8 bases left between them. Germline CDR1 and CDR2: SGHNT and YENEEA. The CDR3 consists of 13 residues. CDR3 amino acids: CASSFTGYTEAFF. In DNA form, the CDR3 reads TGTGCCAGCAGCTTCACAGGGTACACTGAAGCTTTCTTT.

This chain connects TRBV5-8 to TRBJ2-7; the D is unclear. Trimming shortened V by 5 bases and J by 5 bases, and 29 bases separated the two germline ends. The CDR3 runs to 18 residues. The V gene's germline CDR1 is SGHTS and CDR2 YDEGEE. In DNA form, the CDR3 reads TGTGCCAGCAGACCCGCCCTCCGAGCGCTATTCTCTTCTGACGAGCAGTACTTC. It specifies CASRPALRALFSSDEQYF.

This clone is a singleton in its sample. The chain carries TRBV4-1 and TRBJ2-2, with 7 bases fitting TRBD2. V trimming: 0 bases; J trimming: 0 bases; junction bases outside the gene matches: 4. Germline-derived CDR1 and CDR2 are MGHRA and YSYEKL. CDR3 length: 17 residues. DNA of the CDR3: TGCGCCAGCAGCCAAGAAGGAGGGACTACGAACACCGGGGAGCTGTTTTTT. Residues: CASSQEGGTTNTGELFF.

The genes are TRBV6-6 and TRBJ2-7, with 10 bases matching TRBD1. CDR1 and CDR2 from the germline V gene are MNHNY and SVGAGI (reference sequence). The CDR3 is 14 amino acids. Unmatched junction bases numbered 1, after V lost 2 bases and J lost 3 bases. This CDR3 reads CASSYRDRGYEQYF. CDR3 in DNA: TGTGCCAGCAGTTACCGGGACAGGGGCTACGAGCAGTACTTC.

The chain uses TRBV15 and TRBJ1-2, with TRBD1 matching 9 bases. Losses at the gene ends were 3 bases for V and 6 bases for J; bases not matched to a gene: 2. CDR1 is LNHNV and CDR2 is YYDKDF in the germline V gene (reference sequence). This CDR3 region has 13 residues. CDR3: CATSRDRGDGYTF. For the CDR3, the DNA is TGTGCCACCAGCAGGGACAGGGGAGATGGCTACACCTTC.

This chain links TRBV7-6 with TRBJ2-3; D not certain. This CDR3 has 14 amino acids. Germline loops: CDR1 SGHVS, CDR2 FNYEAQ. V lost 7 bases to trimming and J lost 0 bases, with 11 bases between them. The CDR3 DNA sequence: TGTGCCAGCACCCCACGGTCGAGCACAGATACGCAGTATTTT. This encodes CASTPRSSTDTQYF. The full variable domain, in which reference TRBV7-6 and TRBJ2-3 provide the parts outside the CDR3, is GAGVSQSPRYKVTKRGQDVALRCDPISGHVSLYWYRQALGQGPEFLTYFNYEAQQDKSGLPNDRFSAERPEGSISTLTIQRTEQRDSAMYRCASTPRSSTDTQYFGPGTRLTVL.

The chain recombines TRBV7-8 with TRBJ1-4, with 9 positions matching TRBD1. The CDR3 extends over 15 amino acids. Germline V lookup: CDR1 SGHVS, CDR2 FQNEAQ. The ends lost 5 bases at V and 8 bases at J; junction bases unmatched: 9. CDR3: CASSKEDRGGEKLFF. In DNA form, the CDR3 reads TGTGCCAGCAGCAAGGAAGACAGGGGGGGCGAAAAACTGTTTTTT.